This T cell receptor beta chain originates from a study of blood T cell repertoires in COVID-19 (dated by TCRdb to the early 2020s). Background for the entire study: Samples covering the acute and convalescent phases of COVID-19 were provided by collaborators in the United States, Italy and Spain. Subjects who had been exposed to COVID-19, were actively infected with it, or had recovered from it provided the deeply sampled blood TCRbeta repertoires that made up the dataset. Where HLA class I and class II types were available, the types were taken from metadata supplied by the sample provider, not from assay-based typing. Samples were obtained from the ongoing ImmuneRACE study (first 160 participants) and from 1,000 to 1,500 subjects provided by 6 global collaborators. A freely available public database, intended as a resource for researchers studying the immune response to SARS-CoV-2, is where the repertoires were released. The material from the prospective study consisted of cDNA or gDNA derived from T cells, B-cell-depleted T cells, or PBMCs. Sample metadata almost always included a de-identified subject ID, COVID-19 status, age in years and sex. Overall study outcomes, separate from this receptor: The amount of clinical and demographic metadata varied by source and participant and was provided uncurated.

To note about this clone: No antigen is known for it. No clone much larger than this one lies a single base away; base qualities are absent.

CDR1 and CDR2, looked up from the germline V gene, are MNHEY and SVGEGT. The CDR3, cysteine through phenylalanine, is 12 amino acids long. The DNA shown is the 36-base CDR3, in frame from base 1. Trimming accounts for 6 bases at V and 13 bases at J, while the number of junction bases matched to no gene is 8. In the prospective study, participants were about 18 to 100 years old, resided in 25 or so geographic areas of the United States, and were enrolled through a virtual design. In the prospective study, cohorts were assigned on the basis of participant-reported clinical history obtained from a screening survey and a study questionnaire. For ImmuneRACE Cohort 3, a participant was defined as recovered based on two consecutive negative NP/OP PCR tests, clearance by a healthcare professional, or resolution of symptoms. Each participant in the prospective study had whole blood, serum and a nasopharyngeal or oropharyngeal swab collected by mobile phlebotomists. Prospective study participants could optionally give additional blood draws and questionnaires over an approximately 2-month period. Prospective study blood samples were shipped either frozen or at room temperature before DNA extraction.

TCRbeta CDR3 regions were amplified from genomic DNA by means of the immunoSEQ Assay, a bias-controlled multiplex PCR. As for the authors' bioinformatics: The number of nucleated cells in each sample was estimated from the amplification of reference gene primers within the assay. Sequence reads were collapsed and filtered to measure the absolute abundance of every unique TCRbeta CDR3 rearrangement. For each sample, productive Simpson clonality was calculated by taking the square root of Simpson's diversity index across productive rearrangements. This immuneACCESS table, as held by TCRdb, lists in-frame sequences with V and J called but not all clones. Of the missing ones, under half trace to an unresolved V gene in checked studies; the others have no known cause. That table supplies the V and J calls and clone size; D and trimming were determined from the DNA. The sample records 430,000 or so clones, around nine tenths of which are singletons. The ten largest clonotypes hold 1.5% to 2% of the sample.

Sequencing was done on a sample of PBMCs or T cells enriched from blood (not recorded which). In this chain, TRBV6-2 or TRBV6-3 is recombined with TRBJ2-1, with 8 middle bases fitting TRBD2. The receptor was derived from a woman in her thirties or forties who had recovered from COVID-19. The CDR3: CASSNYGLAQFF. The sequenced DNA is TGTGCCAGCAGCAACTACGGACTAGCTCAGTTCTTC.